This T cell receptor (beta chain) was identified during a study of shared clonotypes between healthy human individuals. Study outcomes and limitations: Memory subsets had estimated richness that was generally smaller than that of naive subsets. Non-shared clonotypes showed lower generation probabilities than clonotypes common to all four donors.

Note on this clone: The antigen remains unidentified.

The data were produced by immunoSEQ multiplex PCR, yet TCRdb's version contains in-frame clones alone and is incomplete. The sample lists 600,000 or so clones, roughly 95% occurring once. V gave up 1 base and J gave up 6 bases, with 11 bases separating them. This CDR3 region has 14 residues. Germline-derived CDR1 and CDR2 are SGHTS and YDEGEE. Terminally differentiated effector memory CD45RA+ cells were excluded from the naive CD8 cells, which were CD45RO-negative and positively selected for CCR7. The specimen sequenced was naive CD8+ T cells sorted from blood. The clonotype originates from a woman in her thirties in good health. V and J are TRBV5-8 and TRBJ1-5; weak D call: TRBD1 (6 bases). For the CDR3, the DNA is TGTGCCAGCAGCTTGTCGGGGGGGCTTCAGCCCCAGCATTTT. Its translation is CASSLSGGLQPQHF.